This is a list of T cell receptor beta chains from one sample in a study of graft-versus-host responses after intestinal transplantation. TCRdb's copy holds only in-frame clones and misses some; the assay was immunoSEQ multiplex PCR. Among around 100,000 clones listed, roughly nine tenths were seen once. No antigen has been assigned to these receptors. The sequenced sample was unstimulated CD4+ T cells sorted from spleen or lymph node cells, obtained before transplant. Receptor source: a human donor who was the organ donor for an intestinal transplant. Each CDR3 is given with its conserved first and last residue. A D gene is named only where the DNA matches it firmly. Clone sizes are given selectively: once, few, many, or a class where the clone is expanded.

clone_size d_call j_call v_call cdr3_nt cdr3_aa
. . TRBJ1-5 TRBV6-1 TGTGCCAGCAGTATAGGACCGATTAGCAATCAGCCCCAGCATTTT CASSIGPISNQPQHF
. . TRBJ2-3 TRBV5-1 TGCGCCAGCAGCTTGGTCGGCGGTAAAAGCACAGATACGCAGTATTTT CASSLVGGKSTDTQYF
. TRBD1 TRBJ1-1 TRBV18 TGTGCCAGCTCACAGAGACAGGGTGACACTGAAGCTTTCTTT CASSQRQGDTEAFF
few TRBD1 TRBJ1-5 TRBV10-3 TGTGCCATCAGAGGGACAGGGGACAATCAGCCCCAGCATTTT CAIRGTGDNQPQHF
. . TRBJ1-4 TRBV5-5 TGTGCCAGCAGCTTGTCGGGGTACAATGAAAAACTGTTTTTT CASSLSGYNEKLFF
. . TRBJ1-2 TRBV5-5 TGTGCCAGCAGCGTACGGAGGGGAGAGAATGGCTACACCTTC CASSVRRGENGYTF
. TRBD2 TRBJ2-1 TRBV2 TGTGCCAGCACCTTGACCCTAGCGGGGGGTGAAAATGAGCAGTTCTTC CASTLTLAGGENEQFF
. . TRBJ2-1 TRBV19 TGTGCCAGTACCGACTCTTACAATGAGCAGTTCTTC CASTDSYNEQFF
once . TRBJ2-5 TRBV6-5 TGTGCCAGCAGTCGAACCTCTACCTCGGAGACCCAGTACTTC CASSRTSTSETQYF
. . TRBJ2-7 TRBV20-1 TGCAGTGCTAGAGCCTCCTACGAGCAGTACTTC CSARASYEQYF
. TRBD2 TRBJ2-7 TRBV11-3 TGTGCCAGCAGCTTACCTAGCGGGGGGCTCTCCTACGAGCAGTACTTC CASSLPSGGLSYEQYF
. TRBD2 TRBJ2-1 TRBV29-1 TGCAGCGTTGCTTATAGCGGGGGGGCTATTGGTGAGCAGTTCTTC CSVAYSGGAIGEQFF
. . TRBJ1-4 TRBV7-6 TGTGCCAGCAGCCCCAGGGGTAATGAAAAACTGTTTTTT CASSPRGNEKLFF
. . TRBJ2-3 TRBV2 TGTGCCAGCATCGGGTACCGTAGCACAGATACGCAGTATTTT CASIGYRSTDTQYF
. TRBD1 TRBJ1-5 TRBV28 TGTGCCAGCAGTTTACAGAGGGGACAGGGAAATCAGCCCCAGCATTTT CASSLQRGQGNQPQHF
. . TRBJ1-1 TRBV6-4 TGTGCCAGCAGTTACGAGAGGAACACTGAAGCTTTCTTT CASSYERNTEAFF
once TRBD1 TRBJ1-2 TRBV5-8 TGTGCCAGCAGTTATGGACAGGGGGGAACTAACTATGGCTACACCTTC CASSYGQGGTNYGYTF